Sequencing of this T cell receptor (beta chain) was carried out in a study of Tregs in tolerant kidney transplant recipients. Study as a whole: The nonmyeloablative bone marrow transplants came from related graft donors, with transient mixed chimerism.

Study observations and caveats: Validation in larger populations is needed because few patients were studied. Biological reproducibility was not directly addressed in this study. Expanding Tregs on activated donor B cells appeared to best identify donor-specific TCRbeta clones.

Profiled with immunoSEQ multiplex PCR; TCRdb holds only in-frame clones, not every one. This sample has about 83,000 clones; roughly 98% occur once, and the top ten carry approximately 0.56%. Comment on this clone: Its matching antigen is unknown.

This CDR3 is built from 15 residues. Germline CDR1 is SSHAT and CDR2 is FNYEAQ (reference sequence). Deletions cut 1 base from V and 6 bases from J, with 13 bases between. The clonotype was recovered from a human donor who received a combined kidney and bone marrow transplant. The chain recombines TRBV7-7 with TRBJ2-1, with D perhaps TRBD2 (6 bases). Sequencing was performed on CD4+ T cells from blood, taken before the transplant. The CDR3 nucleotides read TGTGCCAGCAGCTTAGGGCCGGGAGTGAGCAATGAGCAGTTCTTC. Protein sequence: CASSLGPGVSNEQFF.